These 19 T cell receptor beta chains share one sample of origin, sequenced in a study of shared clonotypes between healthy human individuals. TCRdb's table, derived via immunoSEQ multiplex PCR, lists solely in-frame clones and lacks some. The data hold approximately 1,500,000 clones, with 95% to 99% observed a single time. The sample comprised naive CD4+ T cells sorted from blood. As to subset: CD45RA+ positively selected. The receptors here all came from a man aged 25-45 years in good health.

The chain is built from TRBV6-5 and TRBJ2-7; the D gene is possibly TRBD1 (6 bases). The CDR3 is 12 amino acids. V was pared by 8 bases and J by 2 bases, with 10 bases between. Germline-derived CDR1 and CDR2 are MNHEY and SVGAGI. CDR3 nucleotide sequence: TGTGCCAGCCGGCAGGGGCCCTACGAGCAGTACTTC. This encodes CASRQGPYEQYF.

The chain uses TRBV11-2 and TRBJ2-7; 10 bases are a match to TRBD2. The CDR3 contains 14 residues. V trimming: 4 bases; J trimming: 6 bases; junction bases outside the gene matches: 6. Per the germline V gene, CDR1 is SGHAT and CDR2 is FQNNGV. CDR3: CASSSLAGTIEQYF. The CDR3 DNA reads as TGTGCCAGCAGCTCACTAGCGGGAACTATCGAGCAGTACTTC.

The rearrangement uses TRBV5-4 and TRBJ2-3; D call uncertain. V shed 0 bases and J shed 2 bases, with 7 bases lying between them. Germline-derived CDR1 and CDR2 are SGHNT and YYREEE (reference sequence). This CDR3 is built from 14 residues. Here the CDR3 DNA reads TGTGCCAGCAGCTTGGCGAGGCTCACAGATACGCAGTATTTT. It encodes CASSLARLTDTQYF.

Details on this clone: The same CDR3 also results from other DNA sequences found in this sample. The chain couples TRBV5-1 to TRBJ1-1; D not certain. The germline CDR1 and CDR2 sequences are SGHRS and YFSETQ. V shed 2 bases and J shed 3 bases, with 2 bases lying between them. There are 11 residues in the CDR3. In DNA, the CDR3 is TGCGCCAGCAGCTTAGACACTGAAGCTTTCTTT. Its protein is CASSLDTEAFF.

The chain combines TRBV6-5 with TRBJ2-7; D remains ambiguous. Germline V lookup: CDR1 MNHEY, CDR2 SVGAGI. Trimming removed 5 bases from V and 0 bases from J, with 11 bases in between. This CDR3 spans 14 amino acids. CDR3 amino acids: CASSDGPSSYEQYF. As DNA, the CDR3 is TGTGCCAGCAGTGACGGCCCAAGCTCCTACGAGCAGTACTTC.

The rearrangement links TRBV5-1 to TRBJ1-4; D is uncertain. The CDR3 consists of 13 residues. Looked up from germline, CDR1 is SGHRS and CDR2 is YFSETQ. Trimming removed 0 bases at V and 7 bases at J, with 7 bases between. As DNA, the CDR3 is TGCGCCAGCAGCTTGGCCCGGGGTGAAAAACTGTTTTTT. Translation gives CASSLARGEKLFF.

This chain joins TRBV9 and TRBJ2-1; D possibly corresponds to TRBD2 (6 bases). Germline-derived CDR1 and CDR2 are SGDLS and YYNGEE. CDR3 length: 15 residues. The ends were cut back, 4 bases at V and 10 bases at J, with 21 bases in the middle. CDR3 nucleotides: TGTGCCAGCAGCACTCGCGGGGACCCCCTCCGGGAGCAGTTCTTC. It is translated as CASSTRGDPLREQFF. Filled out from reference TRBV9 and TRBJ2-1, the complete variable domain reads DSGVTQTPKHLITATGQRVTLRCSPRSGDLSVYWYQQSLDQGLQFLIQYYNGEERAKGNILERFSAQQFPDLHSELNLSSLELGDSALYFCASSTRGDPLREQFFGPGTRLTVL.

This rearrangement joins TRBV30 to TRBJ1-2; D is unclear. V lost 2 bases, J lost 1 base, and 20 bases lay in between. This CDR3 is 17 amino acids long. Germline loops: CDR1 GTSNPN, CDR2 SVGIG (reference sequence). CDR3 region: CAWSRITRPEFNYGYTF. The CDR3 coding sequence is TGTGCCTGGAGTCGTATTACACGGCCGGAGTTTAACTATGGCTACACCTTC.

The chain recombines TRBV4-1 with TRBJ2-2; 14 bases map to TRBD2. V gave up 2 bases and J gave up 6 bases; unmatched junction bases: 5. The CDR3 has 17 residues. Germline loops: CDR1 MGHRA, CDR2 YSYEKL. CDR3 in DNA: TGCGCCAGCAGCCAATTGGGACTAGCGGGAGCTTCCGGGGAGCTGTTTTTT. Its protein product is CASSQLGLAGASGELFF.

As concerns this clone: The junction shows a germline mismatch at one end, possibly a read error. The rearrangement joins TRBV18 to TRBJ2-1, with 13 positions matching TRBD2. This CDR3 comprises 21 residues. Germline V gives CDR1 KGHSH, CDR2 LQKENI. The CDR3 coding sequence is TGTGCCAGCTCACCACTTCCCCCCGTACTAGCGGGAGGGCCCTCCCACAATGAGCAGTTCTTC. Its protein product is CASSPLPPVLAGGPSHNEQFF.

CDR3 nucleotides: TGTGCCAGCTCACCACCGGGGCACGCGGGAGGAGGGACCCAGTACTTC. Protein product: CASSPPGHAGGGTQYF. The V and J genes are TRBV18 and TRBJ2-5; 8 bases are a match to TRBD2. The germline V gene encodes CDR1 KGHSH and CDR2 LQKENI. CDR3 length equals 16 residues. Trimming at V came to 0 bases and at J to 7 bases, leaving 10 bases not matched to a gene.

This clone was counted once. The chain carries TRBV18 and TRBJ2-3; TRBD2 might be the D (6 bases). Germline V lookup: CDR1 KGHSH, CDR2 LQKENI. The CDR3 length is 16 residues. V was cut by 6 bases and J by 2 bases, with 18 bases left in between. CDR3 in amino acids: CASSLGSGLNTDTQYF. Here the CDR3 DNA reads TGTGCCAGCTCTCTTGGATCGGGACTCAACACAGATACGCAGTATTTT.

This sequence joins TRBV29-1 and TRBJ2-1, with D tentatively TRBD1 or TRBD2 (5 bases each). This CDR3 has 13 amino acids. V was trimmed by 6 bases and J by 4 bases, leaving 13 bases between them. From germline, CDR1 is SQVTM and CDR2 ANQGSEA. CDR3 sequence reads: CSVSRGRYNEQFF. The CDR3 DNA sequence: TGCAGCGTCAGCCGGGGCCGTTACAATGAGCAGTTCTTC.

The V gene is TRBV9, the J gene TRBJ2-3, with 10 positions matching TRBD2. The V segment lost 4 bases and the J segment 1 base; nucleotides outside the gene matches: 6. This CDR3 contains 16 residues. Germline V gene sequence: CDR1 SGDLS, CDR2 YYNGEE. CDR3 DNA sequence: TGTGCCAGCAGCTCTTGGACTAGCGGTGGCACAGATACGCAGTATTTT. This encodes CASSSWTSGGTDTQYF.

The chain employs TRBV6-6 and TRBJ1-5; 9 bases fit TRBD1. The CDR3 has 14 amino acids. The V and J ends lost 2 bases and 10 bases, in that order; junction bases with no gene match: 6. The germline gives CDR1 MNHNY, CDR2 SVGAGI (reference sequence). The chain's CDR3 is CASSYGTGIGPQHF. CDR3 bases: TGTGCCAGCAGTTACGGGACAGGGATTGGCCCCCAGCATTTT.

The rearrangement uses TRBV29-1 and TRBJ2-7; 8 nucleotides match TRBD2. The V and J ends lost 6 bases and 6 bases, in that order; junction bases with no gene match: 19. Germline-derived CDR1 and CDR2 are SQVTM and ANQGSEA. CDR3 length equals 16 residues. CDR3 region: CSVAEIGGLAASEQYF. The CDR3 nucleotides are TGCAGCGTGGCCGAAATTGGAGGACTAGCCGCTTCCGAGCAGTACTTC.

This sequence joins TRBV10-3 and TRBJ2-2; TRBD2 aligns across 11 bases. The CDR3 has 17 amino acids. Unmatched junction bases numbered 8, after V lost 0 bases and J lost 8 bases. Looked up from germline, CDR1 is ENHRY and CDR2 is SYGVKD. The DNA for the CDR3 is TGTGCCATCAGTGAGTCGAGAACTAGCGGGAGCGAGGGGGAGCTGTTTTTT. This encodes CAISESRTSGSEGELFF.

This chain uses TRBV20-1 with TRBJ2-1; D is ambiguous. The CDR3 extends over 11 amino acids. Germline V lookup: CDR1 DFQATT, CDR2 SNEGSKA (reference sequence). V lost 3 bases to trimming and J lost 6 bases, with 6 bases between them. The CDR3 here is CSARSLNEQFF. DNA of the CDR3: TGCAGTGCTAGGTCGCTCAATGAGCAGTTCTTC.

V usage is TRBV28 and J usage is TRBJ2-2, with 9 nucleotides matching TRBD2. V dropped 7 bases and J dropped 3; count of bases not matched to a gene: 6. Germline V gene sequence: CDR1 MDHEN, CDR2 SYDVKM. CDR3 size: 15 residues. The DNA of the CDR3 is TGTGCCAGCATCGCGGGAGGGCCCTACACCGGGGAGCTGTTTTTT. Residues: CASIAGGPYTGELFF. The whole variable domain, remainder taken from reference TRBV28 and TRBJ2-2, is DVKVTQSSRYLVKRTGEKVFLECVQDMDHENMFWYRQDPGLGLRLIYFSYDVKMKEKGDIPEGYSVSREKKERFSLILESASTNQTSMYLCASIAGGPYTGELFFGEGSRLTVL.